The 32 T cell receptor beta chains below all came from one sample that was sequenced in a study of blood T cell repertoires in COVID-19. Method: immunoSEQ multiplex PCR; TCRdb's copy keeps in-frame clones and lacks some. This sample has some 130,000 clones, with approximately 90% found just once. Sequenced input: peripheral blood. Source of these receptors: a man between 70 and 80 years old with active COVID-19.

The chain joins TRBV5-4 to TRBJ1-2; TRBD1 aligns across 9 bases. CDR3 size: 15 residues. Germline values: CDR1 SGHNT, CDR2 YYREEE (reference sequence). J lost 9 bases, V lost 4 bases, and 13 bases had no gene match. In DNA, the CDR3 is TGTGCCAGCAGCCCACAGCAACAGGGGGCGCAGAGCTACACCTTC. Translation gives CASSPQQQGAQSYTF.

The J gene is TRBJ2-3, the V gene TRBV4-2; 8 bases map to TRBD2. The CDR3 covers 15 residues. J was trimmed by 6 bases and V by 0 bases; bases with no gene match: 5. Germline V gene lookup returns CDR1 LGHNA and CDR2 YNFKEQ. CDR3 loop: CASSQEREEGDTQYF. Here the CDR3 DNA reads TGTGCCAGCAGCCAAGAGCGGGAGGAGGGGGATACGCAGTATTTT.

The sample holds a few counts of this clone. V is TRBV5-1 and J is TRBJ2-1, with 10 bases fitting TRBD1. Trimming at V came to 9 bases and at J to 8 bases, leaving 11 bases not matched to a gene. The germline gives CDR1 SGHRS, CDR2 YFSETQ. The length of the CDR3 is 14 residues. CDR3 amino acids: CATSETGGYYEQFF. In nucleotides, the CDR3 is TGCGCCACCTCCGAGACAGGGGGCTATTATGAGCAGTTCTTC. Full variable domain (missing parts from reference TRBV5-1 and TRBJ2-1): KAGVTQTPRYLIKTRGQQVTLSCSPISGHRSVSWYQQTPGQGLQFLFEYFSETQRNKGNFPGRFSGRQFSNSRSEMNVSTLELGDSALYLCATSETGGYYEQFFGPGTRLTVL.

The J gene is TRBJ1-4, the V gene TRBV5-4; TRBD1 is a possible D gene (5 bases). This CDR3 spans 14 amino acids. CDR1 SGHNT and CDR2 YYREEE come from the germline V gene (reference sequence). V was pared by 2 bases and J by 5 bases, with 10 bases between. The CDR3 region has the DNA TGTGCCAGCAGCTTCCGGGGGTCCAATGAAAAACTGTTTTTT. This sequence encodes CASSFRGSNEKLFF.

CDR3: CASLLTGGYEQYF. The CDR3 nucleotides are TGTGCCAGCTTGCTGACAGGGGGCTACGAGCAGTACTTC. The chain combines TRBV28 with TRBJ2-7, with 9 bases aligning to TRBD1. The CDR3 runs to 13 residues. The V segment lost 8 bases and the J segment 3 bases; nucleotides outside the gene matches: 5. Germline CDR1 is MDHEN and CDR2 is SYDVKM.

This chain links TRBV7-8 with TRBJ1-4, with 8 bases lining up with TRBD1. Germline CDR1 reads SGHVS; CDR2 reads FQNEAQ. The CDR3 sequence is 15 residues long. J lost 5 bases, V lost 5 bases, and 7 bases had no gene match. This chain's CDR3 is CASSPGGQVNEKLFF. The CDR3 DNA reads TGTGCCAGCAGCCCAGGGGGACAGGTGAATGAAAAACTGTTTTTT.

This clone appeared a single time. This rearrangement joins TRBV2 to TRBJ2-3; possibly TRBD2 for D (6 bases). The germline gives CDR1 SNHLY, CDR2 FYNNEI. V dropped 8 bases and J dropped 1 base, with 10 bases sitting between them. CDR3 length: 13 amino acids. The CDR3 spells CASFGGGTDTQYF. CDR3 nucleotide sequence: TGTGCCAGCTTTGGCGGGGGCACAGATACGCAGTATTTT.

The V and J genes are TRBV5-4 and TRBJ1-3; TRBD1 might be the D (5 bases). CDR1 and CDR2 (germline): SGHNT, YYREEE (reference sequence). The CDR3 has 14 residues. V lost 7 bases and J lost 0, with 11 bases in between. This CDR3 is CASALRGSGNTIYF. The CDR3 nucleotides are TGTGCCAGCGCATTAAGGGGCTCTGGAAACACCATATATTTT.

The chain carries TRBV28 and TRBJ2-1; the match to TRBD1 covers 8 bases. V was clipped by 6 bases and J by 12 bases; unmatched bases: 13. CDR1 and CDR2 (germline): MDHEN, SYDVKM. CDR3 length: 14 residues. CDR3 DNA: TGTGCCAGCAGGCTGGACAGGGTGGTGACGCGGCAGTTCTTC. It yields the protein CASRLDRVVTRQFF.

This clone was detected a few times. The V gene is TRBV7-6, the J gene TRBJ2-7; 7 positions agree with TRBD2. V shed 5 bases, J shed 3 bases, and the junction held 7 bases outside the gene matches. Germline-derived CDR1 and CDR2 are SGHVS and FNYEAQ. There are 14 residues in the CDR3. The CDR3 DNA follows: TGTGCCAGCAGCGAGCGGGGTGACGGCTACGAGCAGTACTTC. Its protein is CASSERGDGYEQYF.

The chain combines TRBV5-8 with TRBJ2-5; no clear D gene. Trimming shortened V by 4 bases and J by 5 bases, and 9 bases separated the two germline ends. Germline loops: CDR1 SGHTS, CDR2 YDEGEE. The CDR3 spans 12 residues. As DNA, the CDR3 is TGTGCCAGCAGCCGTTTAAGCGAGACCCAGTACTTC. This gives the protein CASSRLSETQYF.

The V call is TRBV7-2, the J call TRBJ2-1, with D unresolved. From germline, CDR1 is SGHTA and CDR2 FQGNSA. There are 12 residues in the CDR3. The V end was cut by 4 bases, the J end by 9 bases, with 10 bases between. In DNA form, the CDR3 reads TGTGCCAGCAGCTCCTCAACTTCTGAGCAGTTCTTC. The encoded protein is CASSSSTSEQFF. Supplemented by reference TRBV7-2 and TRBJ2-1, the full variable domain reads GAGVSQSPSNKVTEKGKDVELRCDPISGHTALYWYRQSLGQGLEFLIYFQGNSAPDKSGLPSDRFSAERTGGSVSTLTIQRTQQEDSAVYLCASSSSTSEQFFGPGTRLTVL.

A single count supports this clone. DNA for the CDR3: TGCGCCAGCAGCAGGGGCTCAGGGCGGGGAGAGACCCAGTACTTC. Protein: CASSRGSGRGETQYF. The chain carries TRBV5-1 and TRBJ2-5; weak D call: TRBD2 (6 bases). Germline CDR1 is SGHRS and CDR2 is YFSETQ. The CDR3 consists of 15 residues. Trimming took off 4 bases at V and 4 bases at J, with 17 bases between the two ends.

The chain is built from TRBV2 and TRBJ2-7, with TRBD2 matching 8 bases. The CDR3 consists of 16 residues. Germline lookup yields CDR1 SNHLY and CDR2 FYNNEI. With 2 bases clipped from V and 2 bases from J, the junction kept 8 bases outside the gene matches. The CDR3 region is CASSERFSGTAYEQYF. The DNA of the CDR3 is TGTGCCAGCAGTGAAAGGTTTAGCGGGACCGCCTACGAGCAGTACTTC.

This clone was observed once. The CDR3 region has the DNA TGCGCCAGCAGTGCGGTGCGGGGCGGGCCTTTCTCTAACTATGGCTACACCTTC. It encodes CASSAVRGGPFSNYGYTF. The chain has TRBV10-2 and TRBJ1-2; the D gene is possibly TRBD1 (5 bases). V lost 4 bases to trimming and J lost 0 bases, with 21 bases between them. Germline V gene lookup returns CDR1 WSHSY and CDR2 SAAADI. The CDR3 runs 18 residues.

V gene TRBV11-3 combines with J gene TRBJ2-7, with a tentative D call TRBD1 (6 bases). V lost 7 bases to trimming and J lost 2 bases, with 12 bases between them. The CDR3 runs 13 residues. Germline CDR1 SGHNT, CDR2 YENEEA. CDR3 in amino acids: CASIEDRTYEQYF. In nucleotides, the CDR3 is TGTGCCAGCATTGAGGACAGAACCTACGAGCAGTACTTC.

The CDR3 DNA reads as TGTGCCAGCAAGTTGGGGGGTTCGGACAGGCCGTATGGCTACACCTTC. Translated, it gives CASKLGGSDRPYGYTF. The chain is built from TRBV28 and TRBJ1-2; TRBD1 agrees at 7 bases. There are 16 residues in the CDR3. The germline V gene encodes CDR1 MDHEN and CDR2 SYDVKM. The V and J ends lost 7 bases and 5 bases, in that order; junction bases with no gene match: 16.

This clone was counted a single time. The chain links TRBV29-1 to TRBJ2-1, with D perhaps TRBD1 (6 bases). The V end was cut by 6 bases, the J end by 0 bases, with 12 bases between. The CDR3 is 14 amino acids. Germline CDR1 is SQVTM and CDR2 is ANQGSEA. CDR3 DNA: TGCAGCGTCCACACAGGGAGCTCCTACAATGAGCAGTTCTTC. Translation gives CSVHTGSSYNEQFF.

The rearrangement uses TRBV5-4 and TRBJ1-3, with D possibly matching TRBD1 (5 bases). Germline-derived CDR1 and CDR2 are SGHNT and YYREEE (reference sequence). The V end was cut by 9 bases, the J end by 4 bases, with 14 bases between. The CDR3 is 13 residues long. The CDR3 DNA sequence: TGTGCCAACCTACCAGGGAGGGGAAACACCATATATTTT. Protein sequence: CANLPGRGNTIYF.

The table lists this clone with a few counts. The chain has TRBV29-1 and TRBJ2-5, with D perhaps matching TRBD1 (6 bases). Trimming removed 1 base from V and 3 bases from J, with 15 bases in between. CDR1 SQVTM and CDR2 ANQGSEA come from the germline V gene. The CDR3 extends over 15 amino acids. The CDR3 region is CSVEGRGGWEETQYF. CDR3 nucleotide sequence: TGCAGCGTTGAAGGGAGAGGGGGTTGGGAAGAGACCCAGTACTTC.

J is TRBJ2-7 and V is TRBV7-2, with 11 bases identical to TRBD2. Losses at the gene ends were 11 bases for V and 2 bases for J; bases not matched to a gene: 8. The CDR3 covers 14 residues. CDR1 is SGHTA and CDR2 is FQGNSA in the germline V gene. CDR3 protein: CASDETSGTYEQYF. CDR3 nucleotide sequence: TGTGCCTCAGATGAGACTAGCGGGACCTACGAGCAGTACTTC.

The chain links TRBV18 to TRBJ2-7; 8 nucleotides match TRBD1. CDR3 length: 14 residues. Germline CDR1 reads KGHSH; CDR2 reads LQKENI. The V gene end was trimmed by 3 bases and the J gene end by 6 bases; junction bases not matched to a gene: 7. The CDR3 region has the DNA TGTGCCAGCTCACCCGGACAGGGATCGGGCGAGCAGTACTTC. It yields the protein CASSPGQGSGEQYF. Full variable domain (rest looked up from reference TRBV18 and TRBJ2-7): NAGVMQNPRHLVRRRGQEARLRCSPMKGHSHVYWYRQLPEEGLKFMVYLQKENIIDESGMPKERFSAEFPKEGPSILRIQQVVRGDSAAYFCASSPGQGSGEQYFGPGTRLTVT.

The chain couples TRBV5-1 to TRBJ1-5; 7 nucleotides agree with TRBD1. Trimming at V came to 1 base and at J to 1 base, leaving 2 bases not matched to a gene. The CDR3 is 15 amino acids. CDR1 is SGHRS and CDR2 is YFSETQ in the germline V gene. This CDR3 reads CASSLTGQSNQPQHF. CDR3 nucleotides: TGCGCCAGCAGCTTGACGGGACAGAGCAATCAGCCCCAGCATTTT.

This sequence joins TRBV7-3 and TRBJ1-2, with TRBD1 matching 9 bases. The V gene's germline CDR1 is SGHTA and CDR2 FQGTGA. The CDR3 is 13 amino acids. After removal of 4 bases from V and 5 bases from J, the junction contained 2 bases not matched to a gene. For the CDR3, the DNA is TGTGCCAGCAGCTCCGGACAGGGGTATGGCTACACCTTC. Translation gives CASSSGQGYGYTF.

The CDR3 protein is CASSDFRGGSPLHF. The CDR3 nucleotides read TGTGCCAGCAGCGACTTCCGGGGTGGGTCACCCCTCCACTTT. The chain employs TRBV6-2 or TRBV6-3 and TRBJ1-6, with unresolved D. CDR1 is MNHEY and CDR2 is SVGEGT in the germline V gene. Deletions cut 6 bases from V and 10 bases from J, with 16 bases between. The CDR3 is 14 amino acids.

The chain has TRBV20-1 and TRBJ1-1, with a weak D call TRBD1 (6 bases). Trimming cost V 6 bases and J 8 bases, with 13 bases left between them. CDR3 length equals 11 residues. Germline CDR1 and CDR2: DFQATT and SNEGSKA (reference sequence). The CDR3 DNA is TGCAGTGCCAGACCTGACAGGGAAGCTTTCTTT. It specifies CSARPDREAFF.

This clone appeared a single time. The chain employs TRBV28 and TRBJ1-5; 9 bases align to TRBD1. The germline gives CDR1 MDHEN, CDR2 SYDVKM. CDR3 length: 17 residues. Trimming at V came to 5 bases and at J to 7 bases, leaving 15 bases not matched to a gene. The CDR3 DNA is TGTGCCAGCAGTCTCTACAGGGGGCGGCCCCTTGGGCAGCCCCAGCATTTT. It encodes CASSLYRGRPLGQPQHF.

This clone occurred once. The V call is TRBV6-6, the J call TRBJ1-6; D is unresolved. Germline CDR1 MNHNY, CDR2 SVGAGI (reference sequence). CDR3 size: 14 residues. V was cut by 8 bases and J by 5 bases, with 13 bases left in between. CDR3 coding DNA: TGTGCCAGCGGACTCGGAGCTGATAATTCACCCCTCCACTTT. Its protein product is CASGLGADNSPLHF.

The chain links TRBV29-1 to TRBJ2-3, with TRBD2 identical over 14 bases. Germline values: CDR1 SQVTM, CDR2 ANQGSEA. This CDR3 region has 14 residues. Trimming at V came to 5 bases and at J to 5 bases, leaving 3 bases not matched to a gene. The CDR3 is CSVRGLAGEDTQYF. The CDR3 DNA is TGCAGCGTTCGGGGACTAGCGGGAGAAGATACGCAGTATTTT.

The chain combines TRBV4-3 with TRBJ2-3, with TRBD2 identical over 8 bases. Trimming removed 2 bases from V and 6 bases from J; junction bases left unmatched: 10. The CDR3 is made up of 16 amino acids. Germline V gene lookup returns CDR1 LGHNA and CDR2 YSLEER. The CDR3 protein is CASSQFLEREFDTQYF. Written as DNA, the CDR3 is TGCGCCAGCAGCCAATTCCTCGAGCGGGAGTTTGATACGCAGTATTTT.

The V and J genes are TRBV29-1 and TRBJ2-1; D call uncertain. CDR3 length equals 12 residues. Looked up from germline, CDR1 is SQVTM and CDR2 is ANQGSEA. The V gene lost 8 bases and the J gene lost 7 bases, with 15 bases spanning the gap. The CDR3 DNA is TGCAGCCCCCCTCATGCACAGAATGAGCAGTTCTTC. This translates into CSPPHAQNEQFF.

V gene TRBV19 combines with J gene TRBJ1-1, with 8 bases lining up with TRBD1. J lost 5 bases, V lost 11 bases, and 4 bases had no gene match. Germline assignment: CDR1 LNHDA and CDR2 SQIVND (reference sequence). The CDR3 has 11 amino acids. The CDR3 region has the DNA TGTGCCTGCACAGGGGGGACTGAAGCTTTCTTT. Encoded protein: CACTGGTEAFF.